A selection of T cell receptor beta chains follows, all from one sample in a study of tumor-infiltrating lymphocytes in oesophageal squamous cell carcinoma. MiXCR was run by TCRdb on the PCR reads, yielding one entry per CDR3 protein. The sample gives around 23,000 distinct CDR3 sequences, about two fifths of which show up once; less than 45% is in the top ten. Sequenced sample: esophageal tumor tissue. These receptors all stem from a male donor with esophageal squamous cell carcinoma. The CDR3 runs from the conserved cysteine through the conserved F or W. A D gene is named only where the DNA matches it firmly. Some rows have no size entry. The others give once, few or many, or a class for an expanded clone.

j_call d_call v_call clone_size cdr3_aa
TRBJ2-1 NA TRBV4-1 many CASSQQIADNEQFF
TRBJ2-5 NA TRBV27 few CASSLKGAEIWLHLRF
TRBJ2-6 NA TRBV5-6 many CASSFDSGANVLTF
TRBJ2-6 NA TRBV6-4 many CASSDSGAGANVLTF
TRBJ1-2 NA TRBV10-2 many CASSETDGPNGYTF
TRBJ1-1 NA TRBV6-6 NA CASSYRELNTEAFF
TRBJ2-6 NA TRBV12-3/TRBV12-4 few CASRNPGSPRTPALWLHLRF
TRBJ2-1 NA TRBV20-1 few CSARLGSREQFF
TRBJ1-1 NA TRBV5-3 few CASTWGGWGEAFF
TRBJ1-1 NA TRBV14 many CASSPREGRAEAFF
NA NA TRBV6-1 NA CASSGRGGGNNTGELFF
TRBJ2-1 TRBD2 TRBV7-6 few CASSPSPSGRAINEQFF
TRBJ2-5 NA TRBV15 NA CATSRNQETQYF
TRBJ1-2 NA TRBV7-2 NA CASRWMQSGYTF
NA TRBD1 TRBV7-2 few CASSPSLTGGETQYF
TRBJ2-6 TRBD1 TRBV6-1 many CASSKGQPGANVLTF